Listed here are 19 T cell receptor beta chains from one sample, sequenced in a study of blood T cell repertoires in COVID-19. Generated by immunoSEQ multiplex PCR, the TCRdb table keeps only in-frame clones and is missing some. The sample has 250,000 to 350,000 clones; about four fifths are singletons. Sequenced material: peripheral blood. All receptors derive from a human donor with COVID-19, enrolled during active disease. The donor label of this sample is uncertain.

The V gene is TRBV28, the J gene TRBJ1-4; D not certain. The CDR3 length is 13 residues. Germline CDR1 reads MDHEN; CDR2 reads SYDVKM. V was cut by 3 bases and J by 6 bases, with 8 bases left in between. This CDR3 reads CASSLSPYEKLFF. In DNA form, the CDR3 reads TGTGCCAGCAGTTTGTCCCCCTATGAAAAACTGTTTTTT.

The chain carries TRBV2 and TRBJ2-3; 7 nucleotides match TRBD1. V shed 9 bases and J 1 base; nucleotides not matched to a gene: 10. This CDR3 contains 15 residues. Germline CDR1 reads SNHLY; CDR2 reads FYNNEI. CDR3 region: CARGVTGIGTDTQYF. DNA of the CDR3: TGTGCCAGGGGGGTGACAGGGATAGGCACAGATACGCAGTATTTT.

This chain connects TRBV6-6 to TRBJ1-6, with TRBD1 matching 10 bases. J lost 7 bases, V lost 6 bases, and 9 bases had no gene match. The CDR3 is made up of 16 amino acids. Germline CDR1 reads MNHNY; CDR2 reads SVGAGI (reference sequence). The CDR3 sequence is CASSPPPGQGNSPLHF. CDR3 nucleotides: TGTGCCAGCAGCCCACCCCCGGGACAGGGGAATTCACCCCTCCACTTT.

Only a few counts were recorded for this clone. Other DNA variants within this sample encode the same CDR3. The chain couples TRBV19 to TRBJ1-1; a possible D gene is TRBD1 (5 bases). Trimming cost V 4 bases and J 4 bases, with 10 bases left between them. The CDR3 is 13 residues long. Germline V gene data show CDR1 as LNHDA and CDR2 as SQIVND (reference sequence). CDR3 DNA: TGTGCCAGTAGTAACCAGGGATCCACTGAAGCTTTCTTT. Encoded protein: CASSNQGSTEAFF.

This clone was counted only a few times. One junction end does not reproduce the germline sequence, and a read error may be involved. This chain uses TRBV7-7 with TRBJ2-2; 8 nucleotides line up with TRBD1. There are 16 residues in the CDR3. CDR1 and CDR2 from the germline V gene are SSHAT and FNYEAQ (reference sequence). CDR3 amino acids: CASSLRTGLGAGELFF. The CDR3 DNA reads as TGTGCTAGCAGCCTCCGGACAGGGCTCGGTGCTGGGGAGCTGTTTTTT.

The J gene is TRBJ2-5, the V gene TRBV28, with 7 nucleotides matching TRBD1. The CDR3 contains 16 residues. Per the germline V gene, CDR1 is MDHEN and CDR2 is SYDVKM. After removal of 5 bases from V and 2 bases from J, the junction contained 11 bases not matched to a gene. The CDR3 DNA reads TGTGCCAGCAGTCCCCTCGGGACAGCAGATCAAGAGACCCAGTACTTC. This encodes CASSPLGTADQETQYF. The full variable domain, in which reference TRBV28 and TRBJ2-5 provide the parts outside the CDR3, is DVKVTQSSRYLVKRTGEKVFLECVQDMDHENMFWYRQDPGLGLRLIYFSYDVKMKEKGDIPEGYSVSREKKERFSLILESASTNQTSMYLCASSPLGTADQETQYFGPGTRLLVL.

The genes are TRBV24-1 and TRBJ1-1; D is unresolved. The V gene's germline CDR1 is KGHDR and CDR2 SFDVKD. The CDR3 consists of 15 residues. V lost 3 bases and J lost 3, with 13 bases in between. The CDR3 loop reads CATSDPRDGDTEAFF. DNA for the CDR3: TGTGCCACCAGTGATCCGAGAGACGGGGACACTGAAGCTTTCTTT.

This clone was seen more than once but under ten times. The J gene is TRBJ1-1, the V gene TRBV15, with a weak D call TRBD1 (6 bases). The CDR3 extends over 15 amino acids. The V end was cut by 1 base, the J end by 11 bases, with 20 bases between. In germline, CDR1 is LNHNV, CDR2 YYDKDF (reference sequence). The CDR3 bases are TGTGCCACCAGCAGAGTCATGGGGGCGGGGGCATGGGCTTTCTTT. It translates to CATSRVMGAGAWAFF.

The CDR3 here is CASSESSRDEQFF. The CDR3 bases are TGTGCCAGCAGTGAAAGCTCGAGGGATGAGCAGTTCTTC. The J gene is TRBJ2-1, the V gene TRBV6-1; D is possibly TRBD2 (5 bases). The germline CDR1 and CDR2 sequences are MNHNS and SASEGT. With 2 bases removed from V and 8 bases from J, the gap between germline ends came to 10 bases. The CDR3 is made up of 13 amino acids.

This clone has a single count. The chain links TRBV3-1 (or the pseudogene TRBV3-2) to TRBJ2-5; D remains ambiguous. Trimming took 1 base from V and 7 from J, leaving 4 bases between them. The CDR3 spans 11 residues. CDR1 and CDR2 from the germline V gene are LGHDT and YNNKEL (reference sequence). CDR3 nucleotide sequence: TGTGCCAGCAGCCAAGCAGGGACCCAGTACTTC. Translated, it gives CASSQAGTQYF.

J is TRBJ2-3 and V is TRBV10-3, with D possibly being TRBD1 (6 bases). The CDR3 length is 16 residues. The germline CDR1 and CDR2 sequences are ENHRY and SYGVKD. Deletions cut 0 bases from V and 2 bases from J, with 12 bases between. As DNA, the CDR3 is TGTGCCATCAGTGAGTCGAAGGGGACACCCACAGATACGCAGTATTTT. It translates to CAISESKGTPTDTQYF.

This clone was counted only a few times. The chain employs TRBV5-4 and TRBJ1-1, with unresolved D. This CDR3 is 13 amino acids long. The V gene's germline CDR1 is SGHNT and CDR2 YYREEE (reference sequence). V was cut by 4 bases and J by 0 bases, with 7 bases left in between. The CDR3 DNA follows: TGTGCCAGCAGCCCAGGTATGAACACTGAAGCTTTCTTT. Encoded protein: CASSPGMNTEAFF.

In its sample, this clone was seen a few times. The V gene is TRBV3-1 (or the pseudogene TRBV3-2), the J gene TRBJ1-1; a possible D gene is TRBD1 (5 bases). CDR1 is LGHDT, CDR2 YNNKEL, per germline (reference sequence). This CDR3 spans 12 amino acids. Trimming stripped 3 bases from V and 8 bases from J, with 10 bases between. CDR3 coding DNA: TGTGCCAGCAGCCATGACAGCCGGGAAGCTTTCTTT. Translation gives CASSHDSREAFF.

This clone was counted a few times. The CDR3 reads CASSLNSGEGIQYF. CDR3 DNA sequence: TGTGCCAGCAGCTTAAATTCAGGGGAGGGCATTCAGTACTTC. The chain joins TRBV7-3 to TRBJ2-4, with D perhaps TRBD2 (7 bases). Trimming left V 1 base short and J 9 bases short, with 13 bases between. Looked up from germline, CDR1 is SGHTA and CDR2 is FQGTGA. The CDR3 extends over 14 amino acids. The full variable domain, rest sourced from reference TRBV7-3 and TRBJ2-4, is GAGVSQTPSNKVTEKGKYVELRCDPISGHTALYWYRQSLGQGPEFLIYFQGTGAADDSGLPNDRFFAVRPEGSVSTLKIQRTERGDSAVYLCASSLNSGEGIQYFGAGTRLSVL.

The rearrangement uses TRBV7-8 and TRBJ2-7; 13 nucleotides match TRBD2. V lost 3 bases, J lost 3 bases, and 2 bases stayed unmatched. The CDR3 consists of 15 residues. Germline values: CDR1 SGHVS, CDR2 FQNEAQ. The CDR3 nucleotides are TGTGCCAGCAGCTTCGGGACTAGCGGGAACTACGAGCAGTACTTC. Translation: CASSFGTSGNYEQYF.

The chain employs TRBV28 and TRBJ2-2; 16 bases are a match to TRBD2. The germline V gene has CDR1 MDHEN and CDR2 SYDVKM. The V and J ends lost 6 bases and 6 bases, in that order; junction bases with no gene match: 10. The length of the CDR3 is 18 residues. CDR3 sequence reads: CASSPGGLAGGGSGELFF. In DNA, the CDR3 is TGTGCCAGCAGCCCCGGGGGACTAGCGGGAGGGGGGTCCGGGGAGCTGTTTTTT. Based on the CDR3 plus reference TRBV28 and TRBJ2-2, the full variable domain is DVKVTQSSRYLVKRTGEKVFLECVQDMDHENMFWYRQDPGLGLRLIYFSYDVKMKEKGDIPEGYSVSREKKERFSLILESASTNQTSMYLCASSPGGLAGGGSGELFFGEGSRLTVL.

In nucleotides, the CDR3 is TGTGCGATTGGAGGGAGAGGATGGGAGCAGTACTTC. Amino acids: CAIGGRGWEQYF. The chain links TRBV28 to TRBJ2-7, with TRBD2 as a possible D gene (6 bases). Looked up from germline, CDR1 is MDHEN and CDR2 is SYDVKM. This CDR3 contains 12 residues.

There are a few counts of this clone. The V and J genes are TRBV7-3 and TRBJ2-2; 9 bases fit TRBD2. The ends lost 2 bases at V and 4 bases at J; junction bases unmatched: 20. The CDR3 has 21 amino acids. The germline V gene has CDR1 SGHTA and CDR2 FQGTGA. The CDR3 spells CASSLGLGASGNRPGTGELFF. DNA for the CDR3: TGTGCCAGCAGCTTAGGTCTTGGGGCTAGCGGGAACCGCCCGGGCACCGGGGAGCTGTTTTTT.

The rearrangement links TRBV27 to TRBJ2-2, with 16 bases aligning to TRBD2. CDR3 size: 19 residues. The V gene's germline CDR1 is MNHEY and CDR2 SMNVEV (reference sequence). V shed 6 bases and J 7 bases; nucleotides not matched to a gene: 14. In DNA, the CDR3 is TGTGCCAGCAGCGAAGGGCCGGGACTAGCGGGAGGGTTCGGCGGGGAGCTGTTTTTT. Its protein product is CASSEGPGLAGGFGGELFF.